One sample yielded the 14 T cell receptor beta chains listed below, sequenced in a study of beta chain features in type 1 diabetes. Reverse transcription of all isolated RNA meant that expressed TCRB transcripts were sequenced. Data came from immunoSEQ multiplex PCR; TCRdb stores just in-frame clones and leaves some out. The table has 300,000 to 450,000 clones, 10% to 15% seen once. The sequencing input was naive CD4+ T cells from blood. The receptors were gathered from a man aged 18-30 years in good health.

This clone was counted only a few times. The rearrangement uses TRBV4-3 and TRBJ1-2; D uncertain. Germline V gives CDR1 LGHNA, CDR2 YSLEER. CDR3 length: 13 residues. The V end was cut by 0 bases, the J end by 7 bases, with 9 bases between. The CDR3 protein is CASSQEVRFGYTF. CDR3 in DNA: TGCGCCAGCAGCCAAGAGGTGAGGTTTGGCTACACCTTC.

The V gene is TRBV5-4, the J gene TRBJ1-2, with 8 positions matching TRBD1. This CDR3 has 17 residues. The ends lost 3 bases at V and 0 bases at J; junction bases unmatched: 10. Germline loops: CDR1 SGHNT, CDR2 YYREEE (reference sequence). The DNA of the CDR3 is TGTGCCAGCAGCTACGGACAGGGAAGCCGAGCTAACTATGGCTACACCTTC. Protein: CASSYGQGSRANYGYTF.

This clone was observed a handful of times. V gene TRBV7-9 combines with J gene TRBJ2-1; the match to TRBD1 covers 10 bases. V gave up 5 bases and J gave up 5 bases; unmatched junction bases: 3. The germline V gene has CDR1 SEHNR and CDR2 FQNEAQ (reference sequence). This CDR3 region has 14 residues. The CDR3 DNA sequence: TGTGCCAGCAGCCCCGGGACAGGGGACAATGAGCAGTTCTTC. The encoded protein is CASSPGTGDNEQFF.

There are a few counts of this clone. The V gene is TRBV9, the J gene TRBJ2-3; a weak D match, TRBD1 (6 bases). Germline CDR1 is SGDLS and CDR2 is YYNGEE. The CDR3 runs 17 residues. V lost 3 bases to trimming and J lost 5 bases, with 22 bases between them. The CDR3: CASSATETGPRRDTQYF. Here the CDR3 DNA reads TGTGCCAGCAGCGCGACGGAGACAGGCCCCCGTAGAGATACGCAGTATTTT.

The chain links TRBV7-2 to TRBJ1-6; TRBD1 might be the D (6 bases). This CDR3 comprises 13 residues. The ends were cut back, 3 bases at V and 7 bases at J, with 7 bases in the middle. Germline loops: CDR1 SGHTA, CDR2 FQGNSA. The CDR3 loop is CASSFQGNSPLHF. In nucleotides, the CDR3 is TGTGCCAGCAGCTTCCAGGGGAATTCACCCCTCCACTTT.

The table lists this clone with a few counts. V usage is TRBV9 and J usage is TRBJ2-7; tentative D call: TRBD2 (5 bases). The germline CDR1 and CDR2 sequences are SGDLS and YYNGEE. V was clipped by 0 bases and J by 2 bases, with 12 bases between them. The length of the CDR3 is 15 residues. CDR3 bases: TGTGCCAGCAGCGTAGATCCTAGCCCTACCTACGAGCAGTACTTC. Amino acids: CASSVDPSPTYEQYF.

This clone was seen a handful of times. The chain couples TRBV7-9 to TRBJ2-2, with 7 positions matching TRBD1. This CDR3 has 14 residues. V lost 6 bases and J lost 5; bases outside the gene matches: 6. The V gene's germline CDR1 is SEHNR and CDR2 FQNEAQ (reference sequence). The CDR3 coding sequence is TGTGCCAGCAGGACAGGGCGTCGTACCGGGGAGCTGTTTTTT. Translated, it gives CASRTGRRTGELFF.

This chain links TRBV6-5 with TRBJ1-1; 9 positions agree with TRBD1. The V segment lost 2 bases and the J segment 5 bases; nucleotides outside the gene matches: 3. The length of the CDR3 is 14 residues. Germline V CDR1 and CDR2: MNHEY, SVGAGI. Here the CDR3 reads CASSYGDRDTEAFF. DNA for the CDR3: TGTGCCAGCAGTTACGGGGACAGGGATACTGAAGCTTTCTTT.

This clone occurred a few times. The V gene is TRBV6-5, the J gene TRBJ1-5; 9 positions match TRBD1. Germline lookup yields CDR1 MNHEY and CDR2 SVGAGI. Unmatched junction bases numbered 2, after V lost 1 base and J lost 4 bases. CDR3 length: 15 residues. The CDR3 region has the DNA TGTGCCAGCAGTTACTGGGGACAGGGAAATCAGCCCCAGCATTTT. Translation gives CASSYWGQGNQPQHF.

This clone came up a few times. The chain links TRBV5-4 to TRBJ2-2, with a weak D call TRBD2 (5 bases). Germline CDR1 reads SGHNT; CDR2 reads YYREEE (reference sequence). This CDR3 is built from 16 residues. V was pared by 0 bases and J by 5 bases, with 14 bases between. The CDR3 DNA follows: TGTGCCAGCAGCTTGGATACTAGATTTAGGACCGGGGAGCTGTTTTTT. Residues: CASSLDTRFRTGELFF.

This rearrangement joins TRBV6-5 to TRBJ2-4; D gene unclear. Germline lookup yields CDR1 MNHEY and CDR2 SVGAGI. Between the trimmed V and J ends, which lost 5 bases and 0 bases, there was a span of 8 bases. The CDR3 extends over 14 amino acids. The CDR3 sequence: CASSGRLAKNIQYF. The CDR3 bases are TGTGCCAGCAGTGGCCGATTAGCCAAAAACATTCAGTACTTC.

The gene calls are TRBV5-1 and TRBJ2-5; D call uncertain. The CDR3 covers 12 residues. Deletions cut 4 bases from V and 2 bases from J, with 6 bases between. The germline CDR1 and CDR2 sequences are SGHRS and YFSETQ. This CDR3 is CASSGEQETQYF. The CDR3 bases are TGCGCCAGCAGCGGAGAACAAGAGACCCAGTACTTC.

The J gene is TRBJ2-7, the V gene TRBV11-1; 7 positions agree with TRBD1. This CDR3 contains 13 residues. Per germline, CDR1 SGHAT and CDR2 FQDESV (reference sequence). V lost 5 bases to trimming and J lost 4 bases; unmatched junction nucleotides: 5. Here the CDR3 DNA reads TGTGCCAGCAGCGCCGGGACAGTATACGAGCAGTACTTC. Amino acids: CASSAGTVYEQYF.

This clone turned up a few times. The CDR3 nucleotides read TGTGCCACCAGCAGAGATCTGGCGGGAGGCACTGAAGCTTTCTTT. The encoded protein is CATSRDLAGGTEAFF. V usage is TRBV15 and J usage is TRBJ1-1; D uncertain. This CDR3 has 15 amino acids. Germline V gene data show CDR1 as LNHNV and CDR2 as YYDKDF (reference sequence). The germline V and J ends were trimmed by 0 bases and 4 bases, with 12 bases remaining between them.